This TCR beta chain comes out of a study of T cell repertoires in cytomegalovirus infection. The CDR3 is 15 residues long. With V trimmed by 5 bases and J by 5 bases, 11 bases remained unmatched. CDR1 MNHNY and CDR2 SVGAGI come from the germline V gene (reference sequence). This clonotype came up a few times. The antigen is unknown. MiXCR, applied by TCRdb to the reads, yields one record per CDR3 protein. The data hold about 920,000 distinct CDR3 sequences, with roughly 30% observed a single time. The sample was cultured CD8+ T cells from PBMCs, taken from culture after CMV antigen stimulation. The chain joins TRBV6-6 to TRBJ1-2; 7 bases fit TRBD1. This TCR came from a human donor in good health (CMV status not recorded). Some clones in this sample may be carry-over from other donors' samples. The CDR3 protein is CASSPRDRTPYGYTF. The CDR3, as DNA: TGTGCCAGCAGTCCGAGGGACAGAACACCTTATGGCTACACCTTC.